The rows below give T cell receptor beta chains drawn from one sample of a study of blood T cell repertoires in COVID-19. Generated by immunoSEQ multiplex PCR, the TCRdb table keeps only in-frame clones and is missing some. The top ten clones hold about 12% of a sample with 250,000 to 350,000 clones, around nine tenths of them seen once. Sequencing input: peripheral blood. Receptor source: a woman aged 70-85 years with COVID-19, enrolled during active disease. Each CDR3 is given with its conserved first and last residue. Each record gives: CDR3 DNA, CDR3 protein, clone size, D gene, J gene, V gene. A D gene is named only where the DNA matches it firmly. A row's size may be missing; if present it is once, few, many or a size class.

CDR3nt: TGTGCCAGCAGCCCACTACCACTTGGGTCCTACGAGCAGTACTTC
CDR3aa: CASSPLPLGSYEQYF
abundance: -
d_gene: -
j_gene: TRBJ2-7
v_gene: TRBV7-2

CDR3nt: TGTGCCTGGGGTGGTAGCTCTGGGGCCAACGTCCTGACTTTC
CDR3aa: CAWGGSSGANVLTF
abundance: -
d_gene: -
j_gene: TRBJ2-6
v_gene: TRBV30

CDR3nt: TGTGCCAGCAGCCTCGGGGGGGCTGGAAACACCATATATTTT
CDR3aa: CASSLGGAGNTIYF
abundance: -
d_gene: -
j_gene: TRBJ1-3
v_gene: TRBV7-8

CDR3nt: TGTGCCAGCAGCCAAGAGGAGGGCGGAGAGACCCAGTACTTC
CDR3aa: CASSQEEGGETQYF
abundance: -
d_gene: -
j_gene: TRBJ2-5
v_gene: TRBV3-1/TRBV3-2

CDR3nt: TGCGCCAGCAGCCGTCAACAGGGGCCGGCCTACGAGCAGTACTTC
CDR3aa: CASSRQQGPAYEQYF
abundance: -
d_gene: TRBD1
j_gene: TRBJ2-7
v_gene: TRBV4-1

CDR3nt: TGTGCCACCAGTGATTCAAATGAAAAACTGTTTTTT
CDR3aa: CATSDSNEKLFF
abundance: -
d_gene: -
j_gene: TRBJ1-4
v_gene: TRBV24-1

CDR3nt: TGCGCCAGCAGCTTTTATTCCCCCGCGGGGAATGAGCAGTTCTTC
CDR3aa: CASSFYSPAGNEQFF
abundance: few
d_gene: -
j_gene: TRBJ2-1
v_gene: TRBV5-1

CDR3nt: TGTGCCAGCAGCTTATATGTTGCAGATACGCAGTATTTT
CDR3aa: CASSLYVADTQYF
abundance: -
d_gene: -
j_gene: TRBJ2-3
v_gene: TRBV7-2

CDR3nt: TGTGCCACCAGCAGAGATCAGGGCTCTGGGGCCAACGTCCTGACTTTC
CDR3aa: CATSRDQGSGANVLTF
abundance: few
d_gene: -
j_gene: TRBJ2-6
v_gene: TRBV15

CDR3nt: TGTGCCAGTCGGGGGGGGGTGGACTATGGCTACACCTTC
CDR3aa: CASRGGVDYGYTF
abundance: -
d_gene: -
j_gene: TRBJ1-2
v_gene: TRBV19

CDR3nt: TGTGCCAGCAGCCAAGACCCCGGAGGGTCACCCCTCCACTTT
CDR3aa: CASSQDPGGSPLHF
abundance: -
d_gene: -
j_gene: TRBJ1-6
v_gene: TRBV4-2

CDR3nt: TGTGCCACCAGTGGATACAATAGCAATCAGCCCCAGCATTTT
CDR3aa: CATSGYNSNQPQHF
abundance: -
d_gene: -
j_gene: TRBJ1-5
v_gene: TRBV24-1

CDR3nt: TGTGCCAGCAGCGGTACAGGGAACACCGGGGAGCTGTTTTTT
CDR3aa: CASSGTGNTGELFF
abundance: -
d_gene: -
j_gene: TRBJ2-2
v_gene: TRBV7-9

CDR3nt: TGCGCCAGCAGCCAACTCTCACGGGGGACCCAAGAGACCCAGTACTTC
CDR3aa: CASSQLSRGTQETQYF
abundance: -
d_gene: -
j_gene: TRBJ2-5
v_gene: TRBV4-1

CDR3nt: TGTGCCAGCAGTCCTTCCGGGACAGGGAGGACCGGGGAGCTGTTTTTT
CDR3aa: CASSPSGTGRTGELFF
abundance: -
d_gene: TRBD1
j_gene: TRBJ2-2
v_gene: TRBV28

CDR3nt: TGTGCCAGCACTCTCCTTGTGACGGGGAACACTGAAGCTTTCTTT
CDR3aa: CASTLLVTGNTEAFF
abundance: -
d_gene: -
j_gene: TRBJ1-1
v_gene: TRBV2

CDR3nt: TGCAGCGTTGACCTGGGACTAGCGGGGGCTGTTGAGCAGTTCTTC
CDR3aa: CSVDLGLAGAVEQFF
abundance: -
d_gene: TRBD2
j_gene: TRBJ2-1
v_gene: TRBV29-1

CDR3nt: TGTGCCATCAGTGACGGGAATCAGCCCCAGCATTTT
CDR3aa: CAISDGNQPQHF
abundance: -
d_gene: -
j_gene: TRBJ1-5
v_gene: TRBV10-3

CDR3nt: TGTGCCAGCAGCCAAGTTCCGTTCGGGGGAGAGACCCAGTACTTC
CDR3aa: CASSQVPFGGETQYF
abundance: -
d_gene: -
j_gene: TRBJ2-5
v_gene: TRBV14

CDR3nt: TGTGCCATCAGTGAGTCGGGACAGATCGAGCAGTACTTC
CDR3aa: CAISESGQIEQYF
abundance: -
d_gene: TRBD1
j_gene: TRBJ2-7
v_gene: TRBV10-3

CDR3nt: TGCGCCAGCAGCCCTGGGCAGACCAACTACGAGCAGTACTTC
CDR3aa: CASSPGQTNYEQYF
abundance: -
d_gene: -
j_gene: TRBJ2-7
v_gene: TRBV5-1

CDR3nt: TGTGCCTGGAGGAGGTTTAGGGGCTACACCTTC
CDR3aa: CAWRRFRGYTF
abundance: -
d_gene: -
j_gene: TRBJ1-2
v_gene: TRBV30

CDR3nt: TGTGCCAGCAGCCCCCCACTCCGGGAGCTGTTTTTT
CDR3aa: CASSPPLRELFF
abundance: -
d_gene: -
j_gene: TRBJ2-2
v_gene: TRBV7-9

CDR3nt: TGTGCCAGCAGCCTCGAGGTCGGCAATGAGCAGTTCTTC
CDR3aa: CASSLEVGNEQFF
abundance: -
d_gene: -
j_gene: TRBJ2-1
v_gene: TRBV5-4

CDR3nt: TGTGCCAGCAGCCCCCTCTGGGGAGGAGGCTACACCTTC
CDR3aa: CASSPLWGGGYTF
abundance: -
d_gene: -
j_gene: TRBJ1-2
v_gene: TRBV7-9

CDR3nt: TGTGCCAGCAGCGCCCAGGCGACTAGCCCAAAAGAGACCCAGTACTTC
CDR3aa: CASSAQATSPKETQYF
abundance: once
d_gene: TRBD2
j_gene: TRBJ2-5
v_gene: TRBV9

CDR3nt: TGTGCCAGCAGTGATCGCCAGGGTAGCTATGGCTACACCTTC
CDR3aa: CASSDRQGSYGYTF
abundance: few
d_gene: -
j_gene: TRBJ1-2
v_gene: TRBV2

CDR3nt: TGTGCCACCGGACAGTCGAGCTATGGCTACACCTTC
CDR3aa: CATGQSSYGYTF
abundance: -
d_gene: -
j_gene: TRBJ1-2
v_gene: TRBV19

CDR3nt: TGTGCCAGCAGCCGCCTCGGACAGCGCTACGAGCAGTACTTC
CDR3aa: CASSRLGQRYEQYF
abundance: -
d_gene: -
j_gene: TRBJ2-7
v_gene: TRBV7-2

CDR3nt: TGTGCCAGCATCGAAAGCGGGGGTTCGGGGGCCAACGTCCTGACTTTC
CDR3aa: CASIESGGSGANVLTF
abundance: -
d_gene: TRBD2
j_gene: TRBJ2-6
v_gene: TRBV5-4

CDR3nt: TGTGCCAGCAGCCAATGGGCCCTCAATTCCGACGAGCAGTACTTC
CDR3aa: CASSQWALNSDEQYF
abundance: -
d_gene: -
j_gene: TRBJ2-7
v_gene: TRBV14

CDR3nt: TGCGCCAGCAGCTTGGGCCCTAGCGGGGGCTCCTACGAGCAGTACTTC
CDR3aa: CASSLGPSGGSYEQYF
abundance: -
d_gene: TRBD2
j_gene: TRBJ2-7
v_gene: TRBV5-1

CDR3nt: TGTGCCACCAGTGAGGCGACTAGCGGTTCTGAAGAGACCCAGTACTTC
CDR3aa: CATSEATSGSEETQYF
abundance: -
d_gene: TRBD2
j_gene: TRBJ2-5
v_gene: TRBV24-1